Each of the 2 T cell receptor beta chains below was sequenced from the same sample in a study of CD8+ T cells in alopecia areata. Reverse transcription of extracted RNA yielded cDNA, which provided the sequencing template. Some clones are missing from TCRdb's copy, which holds only in-frame ones; the method was immunoSEQ multiplex PCR. The profile covers roughly 250,000 clones, with less than 80% appearing a single time and around 1.2% taken by the ten largest. The sample was CD4+ T cells sorted from blood, taken at week 0. The receptors derive from a human donor with alopecia areata.

This chain connects TRBV10-3 to TRBJ2-7; 10 positions match TRBD1. The CDR3 consists of 17 residues. V lost 0 bases, J lost 5 bases, and 10 bases stayed unmatched. From germline, CDR1 is ENHRY and CDR2 SYGVKD. The CDR3 DNA reads as TGTGCCATCAGTGAGTCCCCGGGTAGAGGGACAGGGGACGAGCAGTACTTC. This encodes CAISESPGRGTGDEQYF.

The chain's CDR3 is CASSYRGLYNSPLHF. The DNA of the CDR3 is TGCGCCAGCAGTTACCGGGGGCTGTATAATTCACCCCTCCACTTT. The chain employs TRBV10-2 and TRBJ1-6; D possibly corresponds to TRBD1 (6 bases). Trimming took 5 bases from V and 4 from J, leaving 12 bases between them. The CDR3 is 15 amino acids. Germline V lookup: CDR1 WSHSY, CDR2 SAAADI.